This T cell receptor beta chain appears in the sequencing data of a study of cytomegalovirus exposure and HLA in healthy donors. Regarding the study as a whole: A later analysis found first-cohort TCR clusters tended to co-occur in the 120 validation repertoires.

Of note for this clone: The antigen remains undetermined.

Data came from immunoSEQ multiplex PCR; TCRdb stores just in-frame clones and leaves some out. Of over 150,000 clones listed, approximately 86% are singletons. Material for sequencing was PBMCs. The TCR was taken from a man aged 18 to 30 in good health and CMV-seropositive.

The CDR3 reads CASSILGREQYF. The CDR3 nucleotides read TGTGCCAGTAGTATTCTCGGGAGGGAGCAGTACTTC. The chain uses TRBV19 and TRBJ2-5; 8 bases agree with TRBD2. Germline lookup yields CDR1 LNHDA and CDR2 SQIVND (reference sequence). CDR3 length: 12 amino acids. Germline trimming cut 3 bases from V and 11 bases from J; bases unmatched to any gene: 5.